A selection of T cell receptor beta chains follows, all from one sample in a study of blood T cell repertoires in COVID-19. Only in-frame clones appear in the TCRdb table, and some are missing; sequencing was by immunoSEQ multiplex PCR. The repertoire holds more than 95,000 clones, with 70% to 85% as singletons. Sequenced: peripheral blood. The receptors originated from an older man with active or convalescent COVID-19. Both conserved end residues are trimmed from each CDR3. Each record gives: clone size, J gene, V gene, CDR3 protein. Not all rows give a size; the values are once, few, many and, for expanded clones, a class.

>NA|TRBJ2-3|TRBV18
ASSPLSGSTDTQY
>few|TRBJ2-7|TRBV19
ASSIRQGAYEQY
>NA|TRBJ1-2|TRBV4-1
ASSQDSTELYGYT
>NA|TRBJ1-5|TRBV12-3/TRBV12-4
ASSLAYNQPQH
>few|TRBJ2-3|TRBV2
ASGGMFTDTQY
>NA|TRBJ2-1|TRBV29-1
SALPFGYNEQF
>NA|TRBJ2-1|TRBV5-1
ASSQTPHGTTGDNEQF
>NA|TRBJ2-1|TRBV19
ASNGGGLKYNEQF
>NA|TRBJ1-2|TRBV11-2
ASSLARDSYGYT
>NA|TRBJ2-7|TRBV3-1/TRBV3-2
ASSQSGGSQNEQY
>NA|TRBJ2-7|TRBV5-5
ASSPRAPSYEQY
>many|TRBJ1-5|TRBV3-1/TRBV3-2
ASSQGTHGNQPQH
>once|TRBJ2-7|TRBV6-1
ASSEDGRGLYEQY
>NA|TRBJ2-3|TRBV11-3
ASSARGGRTDTQY
>NA|TRBJ1-2|TRBV7-2
ASSPRQGPDEGYT
>NA|TRBJ2-2|TRBV9
ASSSNSGGAQPTGELF
>NA|TRBJ2-7|TRBV7-2
ASSPAAISYEQY
>NA|TRBJ1-4|TRBV3-1/TRBV3-2
ASSQDWPGPEKLF
>NA|TRBJ1-4|TRBV5-1
ASSIQGSMHEKLF
>NA|TRBJ2-1|TRBV29-1
SVAGANYNEQF
>NA|TRBJ2-4|TRBV19
ASSIVPGLNSKNIQY
>NA|TRBJ1-2|TRBV5-1
ASSLGEGGYT
>NA|TRBJ2-7|TRBV5-4
ASSFSSSGPYEQY
>NA|TRBJ1-3|TRBV11-3
ASSPRTGYRSGNTIY
>once|TRBJ2-1|TRBV9
ASSVAGRASYNEQF
>NA|TRBJ1-1|TRBV6-1
ASSDPISGSAEAF
>NA|TRBJ1-3|TRBV3-1/TRBV3-2
ASGLLADTIY
>NA|TRBJ2-3|TRBV7-3
ASSTTGVGDTQY
>NA|TRBJ1-6|TRBV7-9
ASREQGRDSPLH
>few|TRBJ1-1|TRBV4-1
ASSLGGGGRMNTEAF
>NA|TRBJ1-5|TRBV28
ASSFKLISTQPQH
>NA|TRBJ1-3|TRBV4-3
ASSPEGTAGNTIY
>once|TRBJ1-2|TRBV12-3/TRBV12-4
ASSSVLNGGYT
>NA|TRBJ1-1|TRBV10-3
AISGGQSTEAF
>NA|TRBJ1-2|TRBV19
ASSQRGNRNKDYGYT
>NA|TRBJ2-7|TRBV4-2
ASSQVSQSYEQY
>few|TRBJ1-2|TRBV3-1/TRBV3-2
ASSTRQGAVGYT
>NA|TRBJ2-1|TRBV3-1/TRBV3-2
ASSPLPTSATYNEQF
>NA|TRBJ2-5|TRBV28
ASSLRGGETQY
>NA|TRBJ1-1|TRBV5-5
ASSPTGRTEAF